The rows below give T cell receptor beta chains drawn from one sample of a study of blood T cell repertoires in COVID-19. The table came from immunoSEQ multiplex PCR; TCRdb's copy has only in-frame clones and leaves some out. The sample lists roughly 500,000 clones; 89% were seen once. Specimen: peripheral blood. Source of these receptors: a young man with COVID-19, enrolled during active disease. CDR3s include the opening cysteine and the closing phenylalanine or tryptophan. The D gene is left open where the match is weak. Only part of the rows carry a size: once, few, many, or a class if the clone is expanded.

>TRBJ2-3|TRBV2|NA|NA
TGTGCCAGCAGTGCCACTAGATCTGATACGCAGTATTTT
CASSATRSDTQYF
>TRBJ2-7|TRBV11-2|NA|NA
TGTGCCAGCAGCCCTCCGAGACAGCCCTACGAGCAGTACTTC
CASSPPRQPYEQYF
>TRBJ1-2|TRBV27|NA|NA
TGTGCCAGCAGTCCCCAAGTCCAGCGGGGGATGGGTAACTATGGCTACACCTTC
CASSPQVQRGMGNYGYTF
>TRBJ2-7|TRBV2|NA|once
TGTGCCGGTGACAGTGGGGGCTCCGAGCAGTACTTC
CAGDSGGSEQYF
>TRBJ2-3|TRBV6-4|TRBD2|few
TGTGCCAGCAGTGCACTAGCGGGGGCAGATACGCAGTATTTT
CASSALAGADTQYF
>TRBJ1-1|TRBV7-8|NA|once
TGTGCCAGCAGCTTAGTGGGGGCGGACACTGAAGCTTTCTTT
CASSLVGADTEAFF
>TRBJ2-1|TRBV14|NA|NA
TGTGCCAGCAGCCAGGACTACAGCTCCTACAATGAGCAGTTCTTC
CASSQDYSSYNEQFF
>TRBJ1-2|TRBV12-3/TRBV12-4|NA|NA
TGTGCCAGCAACGAACTCCTCCGCGGGGGCTACACCTTC
CASNELLRGGYTF
>TRBJ2-7|TRBV5-1|NA|NA
TGCGCCAGCAGCTCAGGGGACCCGCCTCTCGAGCAGTACTTC
CASSSGDPPLEQYF
>TRBJ1-2|TRBV27|NA|NA
TGTGCCAGCAGTTCCCCCTCACAGGAGCCCTATGGCTACACCTTC
CASSSPSQEPYGYTF
>TRBJ2-5|TRBV5-6|NA|NA
TGTGCCAGCAGCTTTTCGGACGGGAAGACCCAGTACTTC
CASSFSDGKTQYF
>TRBJ2-1|TRBV3-1/TRBV3-2|TRBD2|NA
TGTGCCAGCAGCCAAGACCGCGGGGGGCCCGGTTTGAATGAGCAGTTCTTC
CASSQDRGGPGLNEQFF
>TRBJ2-7|TRBV7-9|NA|NA
TGTGCCAGCAGCGGACTCCTTTGGGGTAACTACGAGCAGTACTTC
CASSGLLWGNYEQYF
>TRBJ2-5|TRBV7-9|TRBD1|NA
TGTGCCAGCAGCTTAGACAGGGGTTCGGGGGAGACCCAGTACTTC
CASSLDRGSGETQYF
>TRBJ1-1|TRBV12-3/TRBV12-4|TRBD1|NA
TGTGCCAGCAGGCGGACAGGGGGCGGGCAAGCTTTCTTT
CASRRTGGGQAFF
>TRBJ2-1|TRBV5-1|NA|NA
TGCGCCAGCAGCGTTGACACCCCCTCCTACAATGAGCAGTTCTTC
CASSVDTPSYNEQFF
>TRBJ1-5|TRBV10-3|NA|NA
TGTGCCATCAGTGAGAATTCACAGGGTCAGCCCCAGCATTTT
CAISENSQGQPQHF
>TRBJ2-2|TRBV7-9|TRBD1|NA
TGTGCCAGCAGCATCCGGGACAGGGACACCGGGGAGCTGTTTTTT
CASSIRDRDTGELFF
>TRBJ2-7|TRBV18|TRBD2|NA
TGTGCCAGCTCACCCTCTAGCGGGAGTAGTTACGAGCAGTACTTC
CASSPSSGSSYEQYF
>TRBJ2-3|TRBV11-2|TRBD1|once
TGTGCCAGCAGCTTAGGACAGGGGATTCCAGATACGCAGTATTTT
CASSLGQGIPDTQYF
>TRBJ2-2|TRBV9|TRBD2|NA
TGTGCCAGCAGCCTGGGACTAGCGGCCTACACCGGGGAGCTGTTTTTT
CASSLGLAAYTGELFF
>TRBJ1-1|TRBV2|NA|NA
TGTGCCAGCAGCGCCGCAGGTCCAATACCTACTGAAGCTTTCTTT
CASSAAGPIPTEAFF
>TRBJ2-7|TRBV6-5|TRBD1|NA
TGTGCCAGCAGACCCCAGGGGACAGGGGCCTACGAGCAGTACTTC
CASRPQGTGAYEQYF
>TRBJ2-5|TRBV18|TRBD1|NA
TGTGCCAGCTCACCACCGTCCAGGGGGCGAGAGACCCAGTACTTC
CASSPPSRGRETQYF
>TRBJ2-1|TRBV30|NA|NA
TGTGCCTGGAGTGAAGGGGCGGACGATGAGCAGTTCTTC
CAWSEGADDEQFF
>TRBJ2-1|TRBV3-1/TRBV3-2|TRBD2|NA
TGTGCCAGCAGCCGGGGGGGGAGGGCTACCTCCTACAATGAGCAGTTCTTC
CASSRGGRATSYNEQFF
>TRBJ1-5|TRBV20-1|TRBD1|NA
TGCAGTGCTAGTGGGGGACAGGCTTCCTACAATCAGCCCCAGCATTTT
CSASGGQASYNQPQHF
>TRBJ1-5|TRBV6-1|NA|NA
TGTGCCAGCAGTGAAACCGGGGGACAGCCCCAGCATTTT
CASSETGGQPQHF
>TRBJ1-1|TRBV5-6|NA|NA
TGTGCCAGCAGCCCAGGGGACACTGAAGCTTTCTTT
CASSPGDTEAFF
>TRBJ2-7|TRBV5-1|NA|NA
TGCGCCAGCAGCTTGACGAAAGCCGGGGGAAAAGGTTACGAGCAGTACTTC
CASSLTKAGGKGYEQYF
>TRBJ2-7|TRBV2|NA|NA
TGTGCCAGCAGTGTTAACAGTCAATACGAGCAGTACTTC
CASSVNSQYEQYF
>TRBJ2-2|TRBV6-1|NA|NA
TGTGCCAGCAGTGAAGCGCCCGGGGACGGGGAGCTGTTTTTT
CASSEAPGDGELFF
>TRBJ2-7|TRBV6-5|TRBD1|NA
TGTGCCAGCAGTAAACAGGGGGAGTACGAGCAGTACTTC
CASSKQGEYEQYF
>TRBJ1-3|TRBV11-2|NA|NA
TGTGCCAGCAGCTTATTTCCAGGGCTGGGAGGAAACACCATATATTTT
CASSLFPGLGGNTIYF
>TRBJ2-3|TRBV3-1/TRBV3-2|TRBD1|NA
TGTGCCAGCAGCCAACGACAGGGGGAGGATACGCAGTATTTT
CASSQRQGEDTQYF
>TRBJ2-7|TRBV5-4|TRBD2|NA
TGTGCCAGCAGCTTGGGGCCGGGGGGGCGCTACGAGCAGTACTTC
CASSLGPGGRYEQYF
>TRBJ1-5|TRBV2|TRBD1|NA
TGTGCCACTAACCCGACAGGGGGGGATCAGCCCCAGCATTTT
CATNPTGGDQPQHF
>TRBJ2-3|TRBV5-6|TRBD1|NA
TGTGCCAGCAGCTTGCGAATGTTCGGGACAGGGGGGGATACGCAGTATTTT
CASSLRMFGTGGDTQYF
>TRBJ1-6|TRBV18|NA|NA
TGTGCCAGCTCACCAGACAGCGAGAATTCACCCCTCCACTTT
CASSPDSENSPLHF
>TRBJ1-5|TRBV4-1|NA|NA
TGCGCCAGCAGCCAGGATGACAGGTCCCATCAGCCCCAGCATTTT
CASSQDDRSHQPQHF
>TRBJ1-1|TRBV12-3/TRBV12-4|NA|NA
TGTGCCAGCAGTTTGCGGGTCAACACTGAAGCTTTCTTT
CASSLRVNTEAFF
>TRBJ2-1|TRBV18|NA|once
TGTGCCAGCTCACCACCGGATCGGGAGAGTGAGCAGTTCTTC
CASSPPDRESEQFF
>TRBJ2-1|TRBV7-8|NA|NA
TGTGCCAGCAGCTTACCTCTCCAGTATGGTGAGCAGTTCTTC
CASSLPLQYGEQFF
>TRBJ2-1|TRBV11-2|NA|once
TGTGCCAGCAGCGATGGGAGCAGCTCCTACAATGAGCAGTTCTTC
CASSDGSSSYNEQFF
>TRBJ2-3|TRBV3-1/TRBV3-2|TRBD2|NA
TGTGCCAGCAGCCCAAGTATGCTAGCGGGGGGGAGGACAGATACGCAGTATTTT
CASSPSMLAGGRTDTQYF
>TRBJ1-1|TRBV7-2|NA|NA
TGTGCCAGCAGCTTCCCGACTGAGAACACTGAAGCTTTCTTT
CASSFPTENTEAFF
>TRBJ1-2|TRBV18|NA|NA
TGTGCCAGCTCACCACAGGAGAAACGTAACTATGGCTACACCTTC
CASSPQEKRNYGYTF
>TRBJ2-1|TRBV5-1|TRBD2|NA
TGCGCCAGCAGCTTGAGTGGCACTAGCGGGAGTGGGAATGAGCAGTTCTTC
CASSLSGTSGSGNEQFF
>TRBJ1-6|TRBV6-5|TRBD1|NA
TGTGCCAGCAGGCGGGGACAGATCGATAATTCACCCCTCCACTTT
CASRRGQIDNSPLHF
>TRBJ2-7|TRBV3-1/TRBV3-2|NA|NA
TGTGCCAGCAGCCAAAATGGTCGGGACTTCATTTCCTACGAGCAGTACTTC
CASSQNGRDFISYEQYF
>TRBJ2-2|TRBV7-6|TRBD2|NA
TGTGCCAGCAGCTTATGGAGTGGCGGGGGTTTAGGGGCCGGGGAGCTGTTTTTT
CASSLWSGGGLGAGELFF
>TRBJ2-5|TRBV29-1|NA|once
TGCAGCGTTGTAGGCGGGGCTCAAGAGACCCAGTACTTC
CSVVGGAQETQYF
>TRBJ2-3|TRBV7-8|TRBD2|NA
TGTGCCAGCAGCCCGGAGTCTGGAGCGGGAGGGTTTGACACGCAGTATTTT
CASSPESGAGGFDTQYF
>TRBJ1-3|TRBV6-4|NA|NA
TGTGCCAGCAGTAGCCCTGGAAACACCATATATTTT
CASSSPGNTIYF
>TRBJ2-5|TRBV9|NA|NA
TGTGCCAGCAGCGACAACACCTTCTTGGGAGAACGGGAGACCCAGTACTTC
CASSDNTFLGERETQYF
>TRBJ2-5|TRBV29-1|NA|NA
TGCAGCGTTATTGTGGGGGGTCGGGAGACCCAGTACTTC
CSVIVGGRETQYF
>TRBJ2-4|TRBV28|NA|NA
TGTGCCAGCAGTTTGAGGGGGAAGGGAGCCAAAAACATTCAGTACTTC
CASSLRGKGAKNIQYF